One sample yielded the 5 T cell receptor beta chains listed below, sequenced in a study of T cell responses to AZD1222 COVID-19 vaccine. Assay used: immunoSEQ multiplex PCR; TCRdb lists only in-frame clones, some missing. This repertoire shows some 81,000 clones, approximately 85% found once; its top ten account for roughly 3.2%. The sequencing here drew on peripheral blood, taken 28 days after the second AZD1222 dose. All receptors derive from an adult who received the AZD1222 COVID-19 vaccine.

V usage is TRBV30 and J usage is TRBJ1-4; no firm D call. Between the trimmed V and J ends, which lost 2 bases and 2 bases, there was a span of 15 bases. The CDR3 is made up of 16 amino acids. Germline CDR1 and CDR2: GTSNPN and SVGIG (reference sequence). Here the CDR3 reads CAWSQWEPGTNEKLFF. Here the CDR3 DNA reads TGTGCCTGGAGTCAATGGGAGCCTGGGACTAATGAAAAACTGTTTTTT.

The V call is TRBV18, the J call TRBJ2-7; TRBD1 matches at 11 bases. The CDR3 has 14 residues. CDR1 and CDR2 from the germline V gene are KGHSH and LQKENI. V gave up 2 bases and J gave up 4 bases; unmatched junction bases: 1. In DNA, the CDR3 is TGTGCCAGCTCACCAGGACAGGGGGCGTACGAGCAGTACTTC. Translated, it gives CASSPGQGAYEQYF.

The table lists this clone with a count of one. This chain joins TRBV4-2 and TRBJ1-2, with no clear D. CDR1 and CDR2 from the germline V gene are LGHNA and YNFKEQ. Between the trimmed V and J ends, which lost 0 bases and 8 bases, there was a span of 10 bases. The CDR3 sequence is 13 residues long. The CDR3 DNA sequence: TGTGCCAGCAGCCAAGAAGGTATGGACGGCTACACCTTC. Translation: CASSQEGMDGYTF.

The chain is built from TRBV7-6 and TRBJ2-5, with D perhaps TRBD2 (5 bases). V shed 6 bases and J shed 5 bases, with 13 bases lying between them. Germline V lookup: CDR1 SGHVS, CDR2 FNYEAQ. The CDR3 runs 13 residues. The CDR3 coding sequence is TGTGCCAGCAGTCCCGGGGTAGCTGAGACCCAGTACTTC. Amino acid sequence: CASSPGVAETQYF.

V and J are TRBV6-6 and TRBJ1-3; D possibly corresponds to TRBD1 (6 bases). Germline V gives CDR1 MNHNY, CDR2 SVGAGI (reference sequence). Trimming removed 7 bases at V and 1 base at J, with 20 bases between. This CDR3 region has 17 residues. The chain's CDR3 is CASTRSGAGASGNTIYF. CDR3 DNA sequence: TGTGCCAGCACTCGATCGGGAGCAGGGGCTTCTGGAAACACCATATATTTT.